This paragraph reports one T cell receptor (beta chain). At one of its ends the junction is not consistent with the germline gene, which may arise from a read error. The data belong to a study of tumor and adjacent non-tumor tissue in lung cancer. Germline loops: CDR1 SGHAT, CDR2 FQNNGV. The CDR3 runs 15 residues. Three rounds of nested PCR, following a modified ARM-PCR protocol, produced the TCRbeta library. TCRdb re-called the multiplex PCR reads through MiXCR, storing one row per CDR3 protein. The repertoire has about 78,000 distinct CDR3 sequences, 80% of them found once; the top ten carry more than 10%. This sample's RNA came from whole unsorted tissue.

The chain is built from TRBV11-2 and TRBJ2-1; D is possibly TRBD2 (5 bases). This receptor was obtained from a woman between 50 and 59 years old with non-small cell lung cancer. Sample: lung tumor tissue. CDR3 protein: CASSLAGNPYNEQCF. Written as DNA, the CDR3 is TGTGCCAGCAGCTTAGCGGGAAACCCCTATAATGAGCAGTGCTTC.